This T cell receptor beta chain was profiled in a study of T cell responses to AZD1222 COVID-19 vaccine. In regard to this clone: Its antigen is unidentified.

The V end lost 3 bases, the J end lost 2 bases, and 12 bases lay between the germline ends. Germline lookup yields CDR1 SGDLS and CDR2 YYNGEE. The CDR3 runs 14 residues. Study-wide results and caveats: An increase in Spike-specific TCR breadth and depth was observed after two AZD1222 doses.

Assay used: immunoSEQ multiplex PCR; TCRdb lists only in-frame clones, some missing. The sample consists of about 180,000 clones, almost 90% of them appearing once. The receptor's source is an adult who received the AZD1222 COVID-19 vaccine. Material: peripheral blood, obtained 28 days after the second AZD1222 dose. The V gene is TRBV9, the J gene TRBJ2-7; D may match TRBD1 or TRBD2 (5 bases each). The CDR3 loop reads CASSARDLAYEQYF. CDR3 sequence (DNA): TGTGCCAGCAGCGCCCGGGACCTCGCCTACGAGCAGTACTTC.